The 25 T cell receptor beta chains presented below share a single source sample, sequenced in a study of T cell responses to AZD1222 COVID-19 vaccine. Sequenced by immunoSEQ multiplex PCR; TCRdb stores in-frame clones only, minus some. The top ten clones hold around 4.4% of a sample with about 160,000 clones, around 93% of them seen once. The sequencing here drew on peripheral blood, taken on day 0 of AZD1222 vaccination. These receptors all come from an adult in good health.

The chain links TRBV5-3 to TRBJ1-3; D call uncertain. TRBV5-3 qualifies as an ORF whose function is uncertain. CDR3 length: 14 residues. V was trimmed by 4 bases and J by 2 bases, leaving 10 bases between them. The CDR3 nucleotides read TGTGCCAGAAGCCTCCCAGTGACTGGAAACACCATATATTTT. This encodes CARSLPVTGNTIYF.

The chain couples TRBV5-1 to TRBJ1-6, with a tentative D call TRBD1 (5 bases). This CDR3 has 15 residues. CDR1 and CDR2 (germline): SGHRS, YFSETQ. Trimming took 2 bases from V and 7 from J, leaving 13 bases between them. The CDR3: CASSLEGNQNSPLHF. CDR3 DNA sequence: TGCGCCAGCAGCTTAGAGGGGAATCAAAATTCACCCCTCCACTTT.

The V gene is TRBV6-1, the J gene TRBJ2-1; D is undetermined. Trimming took 1 base from V and 13 from J, leaving 17 bases between them. The CDR3 runs to 14 residues. CDR1 MNHNS and CDR2 SASEGT come from the germline V gene. CDR3 amino acids: CASSEVTLSGTQFF. The CDR3 nucleotides are TGTGCCAGCAGTGAAGTAACCCTTAGTGGCACCCAGTTCTTC.

This clone occurred once. The genes are TRBV7-2 and TRBJ1-1; TRBD1 matches 7 bases. V dropped 5 bases and J dropped 4; count of bases not matched to a gene: 7. The CDR3 totals 14 residues. Germline V gene data show CDR1 as SGHTA and CDR2 as FQGNSA. CDR3 DNA: TGTGCCAGCAGCACTCGACAGGGAGGCACTGAAGCTTTCTTT. The encoded protein is CASSTRQGGTEAFF.

This clone was seen only once. The chain uses TRBV19 and TRBJ1-5; no clear D. This CDR3 is 13 amino acids long. V gave up 3 bases and J gave up 4 bases, with 7 bases separating them. Germline assignment: CDR1 LNHDA and CDR2 SQIVND (reference sequence). The CDR3 sequence: CASSIDWNQPQHF. The CDR3, as DNA: TGTGCCAGTAGTATTGACTGGAATCAGCCCCAGCATTTT.

The chain recombines TRBV27 with TRBJ2-7; D gene unclear. Germline loops: CDR1 MNHEY, CDR2 SMNVEV (reference sequence). The length of the CDR3 is 16 residues. Trimming pared 1 base from V and 2 bases from J, leaving 15 bases between. The CDR3 spells CASSLYSGEATYEQYF. CDR3 bases: TGTGCCAGCAGTTTATATTCGGGCGAAGCCACCTACGAGCAGTACTTC.

The chain couples TRBV3-1 (or the pseudogene TRBV3-2) to TRBJ1-1; D remains ambiguous. Germline V gene lookup returns CDR1 LGHDT and CDR2 YNNKEL (reference sequence). The ends were cut back, 1 base at V and 6 bases at J, with 9 bases in the middle. The CDR3 is made up of 13 amino acids. CDR3 coding DNA: TGTGCCAGCAGCCAAGCGCAGGATCCTGAAGCTTTCTTT. This gives the protein CASSQAQDPEAFF.

V gene TRBV2 combines with J gene TRBJ1-2; D gene uncertain. This CDR3 region has 15 residues. V lost 7 bases, J lost 1 base, and 16 bases lay in between. CDR1 SNHLY and CDR2 FYNNEI come from the germline V gene. The CDR3 bases are TGTGCCAGCACTTTGACCGGCGCACATAACTATGGCTACACCTTC. It translates to CASTLTGAHNYGYTF.

The rearrangement links TRBV27 to TRBJ1-1; 7 bases match TRBD1. V shed 1 base and J 7 bases; nucleotides not matched to a gene: 6. This CDR3 contains 14 residues. Germline CDR1 and CDR2: MNHEY and SMNVEV (reference sequence). CDR3 residues: CASSLYRGGGEAFF. CDR3 DNA sequence: TGTGCCAGCAGTTTATACAGGGGAGGGGGTGAAGCTTTCTTT.

The V call is TRBV5-4, the J call TRBJ2-7; 11 positions match TRBD2. With V trimmed by 3 bases and J by 4 bases, 6 bases remained unmatched. Germline V gene lookup returns CDR1 SGHNT and CDR2 YYREEE (reference sequence). The CDR3 runs 15 residues. The CDR3 loop is CASSSGLAGAYEQYF. As DNA, the CDR3 is TGTGCCAGCAGCTCTGGACTAGCGGGCGCGTACGAGCAGTACTTC.

The gene calls are TRBV28 and TRBJ2-7; D gene uncertain. Trimming stripped 2 bases from V and 3 bases from J, with 11 bases between. The V gene's germline CDR1 is MDHEN and CDR2 SYDVKM. CDR3 length equals 14 residues. The CDR3 nucleotides are TGTGCCAGCAGTTTACGGGTCTTGAACTACGAGCAGTACTTC. It is translated as CASSLRVLNYEQYF.

The chain combines TRBV27 with TRBJ1-1; D is undetermined. The CDR3 runs 14 residues. The V gene lost 6 bases and the J gene lost 1 base, with 12 bases spanning the gap. CDR1 MNHEY and CDR2 SMNVEV come from the germline V gene (reference sequence). CDR3 nucleotide sequence: TGTGCCAGCAGCCCAGGCGGTCCGAACACTGAAGCTTTCTTT. This sequence encodes CASSPGGPNTEAFF.

The chain has TRBV2 and TRBJ2-7; 8 bases map to TRBD1. After removal of 6 bases from V and 4 bases from J, the junction contained 11 bases not matched to a gene. The germline CDR1 and CDR2 sequences are SNHLY and FYNNEI. This CDR3 region has 15 residues. Written as DNA, the CDR3 is TGTGCCAGCAGAGATAGGACAGGGCCCTCTTACGAGCAGTACTTC. Amino acids: CASRDRTGPSYEQYF.

This clone appeared once. The chain links TRBV9 to TRBJ1-5, with 9 bases fitting TRBD1. This CDR3 is 14 amino acids long. J was trimmed by 10 bases and V by 3 bases; bases with no gene match: 8. In germline, CDR1 is SGDLS, CDR2 YYNGEE. DNA for the CDR3: TGTGCCAGCAGCGACTACGGGACAGGGCGACCCCAGCATTTT. This gives the protein CASSDYGTGRPQHF.

As DNA, the CDR3 is TGTGCCAGCAGCTTAACTGGAAACACCATATATTTT. Translation: CASSLTGNTIYF. This chain uses TRBV7-3 with TRBJ1-3; D is unclear. Trimming took 0 bases from V and 3 from J, leaving 0 bases between them. Germline V CDR1 and CDR2: SGHTA, FQGTGA. The length of the CDR3 is 12 residues.

The V call is TRBV6-5, the J call TRBJ1-2, with TRBD1 matching 10 bases. V lost 4 bases, J lost 6 bases, and 8 bases stayed unmatched. Germline CDR1 reads MNHEY; CDR2 reads SVGAGI. CDR3 size: 15 residues. The CDR3 protein is CASSFPGQGINGYTF. The CDR3 DNA reads as TGTGCCAGCAGTTTTCCGGGACAGGGGATAAATGGCTACACCTTC.

The CDR3 spells CAWIRQLNTEAFF. The CDR3 nucleotides read TGTGCCTGGATTCGACAGTTGAACACTGAAGCTTTCTTT. The V and J genes are TRBV30 and TRBJ1-1, with a possible D match to TRBD1 (5 bases). V shed 4 bases and J shed 0 bases, with 9 bases lying between them. Germline CDR1 is GTSNPN and CDR2 is SVGIG (reference sequence). The CDR3 sequence is 13 residues long.

This chain uses TRBV7-8 with TRBJ2-2, with TRBD2 as a possible D gene (6 bases). Trimming shortened V by 6 bases and J by 3 bases, and 17 bases separated the two germline ends. The CDR3 is 16 amino acids. In germline, CDR1 is SGHVS, CDR2 FQNEAQ. DNA for the CDR3: TGTGCCAGCAGTCCCCGCCGTCCGGGGGACACCGGGGAGCTGTTTTTT. This gives the protein CASSPRRPGDTGELFF.

V gene TRBV18 combines with J gene TRBJ2-7; TRBD2 agrees at 7 bases. J was trimmed by 3 bases and V by 4 bases; bases with no gene match: 6. There are 14 residues in the CDR3. From germline, CDR1 is KGHSH and CDR2 LQKENI. The CDR3 DNA reads as TGTGCCAGCTCACAGGGAGGGCCTGGCTACGAGCAGTACTTC. This codes for CASSQGGPGYEQYF.

This sequence joins TRBV27 and TRBJ1-2; the match to TRBD1 covers 8 bases. The length of the CDR3 is 14 residues. V lost 6 bases and J lost 7; bases outside the gene matches: 10. The V gene's germline CDR1 is MNHEY and CDR2 SMNVEV (reference sequence). This chain's CDR3 is CASRPTGQGGGYTF. As DNA, the CDR3 is TGTGCCAGCAGGCCTACCGGACAGGGCGGTGGCTACACCTTC.

The chain couples TRBV6-5 to TRBJ1-2; 9 positions match TRBD1. From germline, CDR1 is MNHEY and CDR2 SVGAGI. V shed 0 bases, J shed 4 bases, and the junction held 6 bases outside the gene matches. The CDR3 consists of 16 residues. CDR3 amino acids: CASSYSVGQGFYGYTF. The DNA for the CDR3 is TGTGCCAGCAGTTACTCTGTAGGACAGGGGTTCTATGGCTACACCTTC.

The gene calls are TRBV28 and TRBJ2-1; D gene ambiguous. The ends were cut back, 2 bases at V and 3 bases at J, with 11 bases in the middle. The CDR3 extends over 15 amino acids. Germline CDR1 MDHEN, CDR2 SYDVKM. CDR3 nucleotides: TGTGCCAGCAGTTTAGGAAGGGTTGGCTACAATGAGCAGTTCTTC. Protein sequence: CASSLGRVGYNEQFF.

The chain carries TRBV28 and TRBJ2-1; 8 bases match TRBD1. CDR3 size: 15 residues. V lost 7 bases, J lost 9 bases, and 14 bases stayed unmatched. The germline CDR1 and CDR2 sequences are MDHEN and SYDVKM. CDR3 loop: CASTKPGQGLSEQFF. The CDR3 nucleotides are TGTGCCAGCACCAAGCCCGGACAGGGCCTCTCTGAGCAGTTCTTC.

The CDR3 DNA reads as TGTGCCAGCAGCGAGCCGACAGGGGGTGGAAACACCATATATTTT. Its translation: CASSEPTGGGNTIYF. The chain is built from TRBV9 and TRBJ1-3; 9 positions agree with TRBD1. The CDR3 sequence is 15 residues long. CDR1 is SGDLS and CDR2 is YYNGEE in the germline V gene. The V gene end was trimmed by 3 bases and the J gene end by 3 bases; junction bases not matched to a gene: 4.

The chain recombines TRBV19 with TRBJ2-7; D is unresolved. V dropped 3 bases and J dropped 4 bases, with 10 bases sitting between them. The CDR3 contains 13 residues. Germline V gives CDR1 LNHDA, CDR2 SQIVND (reference sequence). DNA for the CDR3: TGTGCCAGTAGTATGGGCCCGACGTACGAGCAGTACTTC. It is translated as CASSMGPTYEQYF. Supplemented by reference TRBV19 and TRBJ2-7, the full variable domain reads DGGITQSPKYLFRKEGQNVTLSCEQNLNHDAMYWYRQDPGQGLRLIYYSQIVNDFQKGDIAEGYSVSREKKESFPLTVTSAQKNPTAFYLCASSMGPTYEQYFGPGTRLTVT.